These T cell receptor beta chains were read from a single sample in a study of early stage breast cancer tumors. Generated by immunoSEQ multiplex PCR, the TCRdb table keeps only in-frame clones and is missing some. This repertoire shows fewer than 70,000 clones, less than 90% found once; its top ten account for approximately 4.5%. The sequenced sample was blood. These receptors came from a person aged 35-49 years with breast cancer. Each CDR3 is given with its conserved first and last residue. The order of the fields is CDR3 protein, J gene, V gene.

CAWSYQAEETQYF	TRBJ2-5	TRBV30
CASSPRGQGTDTQYF	TRBJ2-3	TRBV9
CASSFRQGPYEQYF	TRBJ2-7	TRBV5-1
CASSAGISPTDTQYF	TRBJ2-3	TRBV5-5
CASSLTVAYEQYF	TRBJ2-7	TRBV11-3
CASSTRITEAFF	TRBJ1-1	TRBV28
CASSEYGRQRTDTQYF	TRBJ2-3	TRBV25-1
CASSVRDWSKGDEQFF	TRBJ2-1	TRBV25-1
CASATEGVNDYGYTF	TRBJ1-2	TRBV5-1
CASSQEGGFEQYF	TRBJ2-7	TRBV4-1
CASISPGPVYEQYF	TRBJ2-7	TRBV27
CASRLGMRALRGQETQYF	TRBJ2-5	TRBV28
CASSRYRVPSTDTQYF	TRBJ2-3	TRBV27
CASSLKGPLVNTIYF	TRBJ1-3	TRBV7-9
CASSSMTSGRLGEQYF	TRBJ2-7	TRBV28
CASRFVRGQDTGELFF	TRBJ2-2	TRBV23-1
CAIPLGLAGVKTGELFF	TRBJ2-2	TRBV2
CASSRGLAGVGDEQFF	TRBJ2-1	TRBV27
CASSLQEHTEAFF	TRBJ1-1	TRBV7-3
CASSSDRYNYEQYF	TRBJ2-7	TRBV6-5
CASSDVGGFGNTIYF	TRBJ1-3	TRBV6-1
CASSEWGDRDTQYF	TRBJ2-5	TRBV25-1
CASSQEYGSSYEQYF	TRBJ2-7	TRBV4-1
CASSQLANTGELFF	TRBJ2-2	TRBV11-2
CASSTHRASSQNQLFF	TRBJ1-4	TRBV28
CASSGLQPVGYTF	TRBJ1-2	TRBV25-1
CASRDRGQSNQPQHF	TRBJ1-5	TRBV2
CASSQEKEAFTSTDTQYF	TRBJ2-3	TRBV4-1
CASSPVMKGGGYTF	TRBJ1-2	TRBV6-5
CAIRPGQGNRNSYEQYF	TRBJ2-7	TRBV10-3
CASTWGLNTEAFF	TRBJ1-1	TRBV28
CASSLLQHGYTF	TRBJ1-2	TRBV7-9
CASSPRQGPYNEQFF	TRBJ2-1	TRBV11-3
CASTGLAVPSTDTQYF	TRBJ2-3	TRBV2
CASSLVAYEQYF	TRBJ2-7	TRBV7-2
CASSGPGPANYGYTF	TRBJ1-2	TRBV6-6
CASSLGQNEKLFF	TRBJ1-4	TRBV7-7
CASSQGQGNYNEQFF	TRBJ2-1	TRBV5-1
CASSDSIPTSGNEGGEQYF	TRBJ2-7	TRBV6-4
CASSLGAGPNTEAFF	TRBJ1-1	TRBV7-6
CASSRTPLGETQYF	TRBJ2-5	TRBV4-1
CASSLGTITQYF	TRBJ2-3	TRBV5-6
CASSLEGRGYNEQFF	TRBJ2-1	TRBV27
CASKYDRGSNQPQHF	TRBJ1-5	TRBV6-5
CASTPTGALGNTIYF	TRBJ1-3	TRBV28
CASRLDGGPDGELFF	TRBJ2-2	TRBV27
CASSTGRNAGELFF	TRBJ2-2	TRBV19
CASDRADTGELFF	TRBJ2-2	TRBV7-9